The 2 T cell receptor beta chains presented below share a single source sample, sequenced in a study of blood T cell repertoires in COVID-19. Clones were read by immunoSEQ multiplex PCR, and TCRdb kept only the in-frame ones, dropping some. This sample has some 120,000 clones, with approximately 70% found just once. Input material: peripheral blood. The receptors derive from a human donor with acute or convalescent COVID-19. The donor label of this sample is uncertain.

This clone has a handful of counts. The J gene is TRBJ1-2, the V gene TRBV6-2 or TRBV6-3; D gene unclear. The CDR3 runs 15 residues. V was clipped by 6 bases and J by 4 bases, with 18 bases between them. The germline CDR1 and CDR2 sequences are MNHEY and SVGEGT. The CDR3 loop reads CASSDPGGRIYGYTF. CDR3 in DNA: TGTGCCAGCAGCGACCCGGGAGGGCGGATCTATGGCTACACCTTC.

The DNA for the CDR3 is TGTGCCAGCAGCCTCGGACAAAGCTCCTACAATGAGCAGTTCTTC. Its translation is CASSLGQSSYNEQFF. The chain uses TRBV11-3 and TRBJ2-1, with a possible D match to TRBD1 (5 bases). Germline CDR1 SGHNT, CDR2 YENEEA. This CDR3 is 15 amino acids long. V was pared by 5 bases and J by 0 bases, with 11 bases between.